One and the same sample provided the 7 T cell receptor beta chains below, sequenced in a study of blood T cell repertoires in COVID-19. The data were produced by immunoSEQ multiplex PCR, yet TCRdb's version contains in-frame clones alone and is incomplete. The sample includes about 52,000 clones, over 85% seen only once; the top ten take 9%. Material for sequencing was peripheral blood. The receptors were sampled from an elderly man with active or convalescent COVID-19.

The CDR3 reads CASSRGGGGGTDTQYF. The CDR3 nucleotides read TGTGCCAGCAGCCGTGGGGGAGGGGGGGGCACAGATACGCAGTATTTT. The chain has TRBV11-3 and TRBJ2-3; D possibly corresponds to TRBD2 (7 bases). Germline-derived CDR1 and CDR2 are SGHNT and YENEEA. The V and J ends lost 5 bases and 1 base respectively, with 16 bases between them. This CDR3 is built from 16 residues.

A note on this clone: At one of its ends the junction is not consistent with the germline gene, which may arise from a read error. V gene TRBV29-1 combines with J gene TRBJ1-6; no clear D gene. The germline CDR1 and CDR2 sequences are SQVTM and ANQGSEA. The CDR3 is 13 amino acids. CDR3 sequence: CSVAHSEDSPLHF. The CDR3 bases are TGTTCGGTGGCCCACTCAGAGGATTCACCCCTCCACTTT. The whole variable domain, filled in from reference TRBV29-1 and TRBJ1-6, reads SAVISQKPSRDICQRGTSLTIQCQVDSQVTMMFWYRQQPGQSLTLIATANQGSEATYESGFVIDKFPISRPNLTFSTLTVSNMSPEDSSIYLCSVAHSEDSPLHFGNGTRLTVT.

The chain couples TRBV6-4 to TRBJ1-2; 9 bases align to TRBD1. The CDR3 consists of 14 residues. Unmatched junction bases numbered 4, after V lost 6 bases and J lost 2 bases. Germline CDR1 MRHNA, CDR2 SNTAGT. CDR3 DNA: TGTGCCAGCAGGGCGGGACAGGGAAACTATGGCTACACCTTC. This gives the protein CASRAGQGNYGYTF.

The chain couples TRBV2 to TRBJ2-3; TRBD1 matches 10 bases. The V and J ends lost 5 bases and 6 bases, in that order; junction bases with no gene match: 5. The CDR3 length is 14 residues. Germline V gene data show CDR1 as SNHLY and CDR2 as FYNNEI. The CDR3 region has the DNA TGTGCCAGCAGTCGGGGACAGGGGTTTGATACGCAGTATTTT. This gives the protein CASSRGQGFDTQYF.

This clone came up a few times. This chain uses TRBV6-2 or TRBV6-3 with TRBJ2-7; perhaps TRBD2 as D (6 bases). The V gene lost 5 bases and the J gene lost 2 bases, with 16 bases spanning the gap. The length of the CDR3 is 15 residues. Germline assignment: CDR1 MNHEY and CDR2 SVGEGT. The CDR3 protein is CASSDGGLGAYEQYF. In nucleotides, the CDR3 is TGTGCCAGCAGTGACGGGGGTCTCGGGGCCTACGAGCAGTACTTC.

In its sample, this clone was seen a few times. The chain joins TRBV28 to TRBJ2-1; 7 bases match TRBD2. V was clipped by 7 bases and J by 5 bases; unmatched bases: 8. CDR3 length equals 14 residues. Germline CDR1 and CDR2: MDHEN and SYDVKM. CDR3 region: CASKDGGGDNEQFF. Here the CDR3 DNA reads TGTGCCAGCAAGGATGGCGGGGGAGACAATGAGCAGTTCTTC.

The chain recombines TRBV30 with TRBJ2-1; 9 bases map to TRBD1. After removal of 6 bases from V and 0 bases from J, the junction contained 6 bases not matched to a gene. The CDR3 spans 15 residues. Looked up from germline, CDR1 is GTSNPN and CDR2 is SVGIG (reference sequence). CDR3 in amino acids: CACRTGVFSYNEQFF. CDR3 in DNA: TGTGCCTGCAGGACAGGGGTCTTCTCCTACAATGAGCAGTTCTTC.